This entry is about one TCR beta chain. Antigen unknown. Trimming removed 5 bases from V and 3 bases from J, with 14 bases in between. CDR1 and CDR2 (germline): SGHVS, FQNEAQ. This CDR3 has 14 residues. The entry originates in a study of radiotherapy plus CTLA-4 blockade in lung cancer. As for the study in general: Among enrolled patients, less than 20% responded and 25% to 35% achieved disease control. Study findings and constraints: Early blood T cell clone dynamics, with interferon-beta, were reported to best predict response. Among blood TCR repertoires after radiotherapy plus ipilimumab, tumor-derived clones expanded.

Here immunoSEQ multiplex PCR was the method, and the copy in TCRdb shows in-frame clones only, minus some. Among over 80,000 clones, around nine tenths were seen once, and the ten largest hold approximately 15%. This clonotype was obtained from a human donor with non-small cell lung cancer that progressed on radiotherapy plus ipilimumab. The chain links TRBV7-8 to TRBJ2-7; perhaps TRBD1 as D (6 bases). Sequences were derived from peripheral blood, sampled from a patient treated with radiotherapy plus ipilimumab. The CDR3 region is CASSADSPYYEQYF. As DNA, the CDR3 is TGTGCCAGCAGCGCGGACAGCCCTTACTACGAGCAGTACTTC.